This TCR beta chain was sequenced during a study of patients and donors after allogeneic stem cell transplantation (TCRdb year 2020). Libraries were prepared through RT-PCR. The sequencer was a NextSeq 550. The raw public data were reprocessed by TCRdb itself: fastp quality trimming at Q25, MiXCR clonotype calling, in-frame beta chains only. One record per CDR3 amino acid sequence lists the most common genes and DNA. The sample includes about 960,000 distinct CDR3 sequences, with approximately 18% observed a single time. Approximately 5.9% of the sample is held by the ten biggest clonotypes. The V and J ends are trimmed by 3 bases and 2 bases, leaving 19 bases between them. The CDR3 covers 17 residues, taking in both the cysteine and the phenylalanine. The CDR3 DNA has 51 bases and is translated from base 1. With respect to this clonotype: The target of this receptor is not known. Base qualities were left out, and no much larger clone turns up one base away.

This TCR was recovered from a human donor who was either an allogeneic HSCT recipient or a stem cell or donor lymphocyte infusion donor (not recorded which). It is not recorded whose cells these are; they may come from a transplant donor. Material: blood, either unsorted or a sorted T cell fraction (not recorded which). This chain joins TRBV12-3 or TRBV12-4 to TRBJ2-5, with a tentative D gene TRBD1 over 5 matching bases. The CDR3 protein: CASSFRRVFGKQETQYF. The nucleotides read TGTGCCAGCAGTTTCCGCAGGGTGTTTGGAAAGCAAGAGACCCAGTACTTC.